One sample yielded the 10 T cell receptor beta chains listed below, sequenced in a study of blood T cell repertoires in COVID-19. Some clones are missing from TCRdb's copy, which holds only in-frame ones; the method was immunoSEQ multiplex PCR. The sample shows about 150,000 clones, roughly three quarters of them seen only once. Sequencing used peripheral blood. Receptor source: a man in his fifties or sixties with active or convalescent COVID-19.

The chain employs TRBV29-1 and TRBJ2-3; the match to TRBD2 covers 9 bases. Per germline, CDR1 SQVTM and CDR2 ANQGSEA. The CDR3 runs to 14 residues. After removal of 3 bases from V and 4 bases from J, the junction contained 5 bases not matched to a gene. CDR3 coding DNA: TGCAGCGTTGATCGGGAGCGGGAGGCAGATACGCAGTATTTT. It translates to CSVDREREADTQYF.

The chain joins TRBV29-1 to TRBJ2-7; D might be TRBD1 (5 bases). Germline-derived CDR1 and CDR2 are SQVTM and ANQGSEA. The V gene lost 0 bases and the J gene lost 6 bases, with 12 bases spanning the gap. This CDR3 region has 13 residues. The CDR3 spells CSVEDGAVFEQYF. The CDR3 nucleotides read TGCAGCGTTGAAGATGGGGCCGTGTTCGAGCAGTACTTC.

This chain links TRBV28 with TRBJ2-3; the match to TRBD2 covers 13 bases. V trimming: 2 bases; J trimming: 0 bases; junction bases outside the gene matches: 5. The CDR3 runs 18 residues. Germline-derived CDR1 and CDR2 are MDHEN and SYDVKM. The CDR3 loop reads CASSLLTSGRWSTDTQYF. As DNA, the CDR3 is TGTGCCAGCAGTTTACTGACTAGCGGGAGGTGGAGCACAGATACGCAGTATTTT.

V usage is TRBV18 and J usage is TRBJ2-7; D perhaps matches TRBD1 (6 bases). Germline CDR1 reads KGHSH; CDR2 reads LQKENI. CDR3 length equals 17 residues. The V gene lost 0 bases and the J gene lost 0 bases, with 15 bases spanning the gap. DNA for the CDR3: TGTGCCAGCTCACCACCGACAGGCGGCGCGGTCTCCTACGAGCAGTACTTC. Its translation: CASSPPTGGAVSYEQYF.

CDR3 residues: CASSFGTGAYNEQFF. CDR3 bases: TGTGCCAGCAGCTTCGGGACAGGGGCCTACAATGAGCAGTTCTTC. The chain carries TRBV5-6 and TRBJ2-1; 10 bases agree with TRBD1. From germline, CDR1 is SGHDT and CDR2 YYEEEE. Germline trimming cut 2 bases from V and 2 bases from J; bases unmatched to any gene: 1. This CDR3 spans 15 amino acids.

The chain recombines TRBV9 with TRBJ2-7; TRBD2 might be the D (6 bases). The CDR3 length is 14 residues. Germline CDR1 is SGDLS and CDR2 is YYNGEE. Deletions cut 4 bases from V and 2 bases from J, with 13 bases between. The CDR3 protein is CASSLGLPTYEQYF. The CDR3 region has the DNA TGTGCCAGCAGCCTGGGACTTCCGACCTACGAGCAGTACTTC.

The chain links TRBV9 to TRBJ2-7; 7 bases are shared with TRBD2. The V gene's germline CDR1 is SGDLS and CDR2 YYNGEE. Germline trimming cut 0 bases from V and 3 bases from J; bases unmatched to any gene: 3. The CDR3 covers 14 residues. The CDR3 DNA reads as TGTGCCAGCAGCGTAGCAGCGGGGCACTACGAGCAGTACTTC. It encodes CASSVAAGHYEQYF. Combining the CDR3 with reference TRBV9 and TRBJ2-7 gives the whole variable domain DSGVTQTPKHLITATGQRVTLRCSPRSGDLSVYWYQQSLDQGLQFLIQYYNGEERAKGNILERFSAQQFPDLHSELNLSSLELGDSALYFCASSVAAGHYEQYFGPGTRLTVT.

The gene calls are TRBV29-1 and TRBJ2-7, with 7 bases aligning to TRBD1. The CDR3 totals 12 residues. V dropped 5 bases and J dropped 2; count of bases not matched to a gene: 3. CDR1 is SQVTM, CDR2 ANQGSEA, per germline. CDR3 DNA sequence: TGCAGCGTTTTCGACAGGGCCTACGAGCAGTACTTC. The encoded protein is CSVFDRAYEQYF.

This clone was observed many times. The DNA of the CDR3 is TGTGCCAGCAGTTTAGGAGGGGATGGTGGAAACACCATATATTTT. Translated: CASSLGGDGGNTIYF. The chain uses TRBV28 and TRBJ1-3; D is perhaps TRBD1 (5 bases). Looked up from germline, CDR1 is MDHEN and CDR2 is SYDVKM. The CDR3 totals 15 residues. With 2 bases removed from V and 3 bases from J, the gap between germline ends came to 11 bases.

At least ten counts were recorded for this clone. The rearrangement links TRBV3-1 (or the pseudogene TRBV3-2) to TRBJ2-2; 9 bases align to TRBD1. From germline, CDR1 is LGHDT and CDR2 YNNKEL (reference sequence). After removal of 6 bases from V and 7 bases from J, the junction contained 12 bases not matched to a gene. The CDR3 has 16 residues. CDR3 residues: CASSNRDRVIFGELFF. The CDR3 DNA is TGTGCCAGCAGTAACCGGGACAGGGTAATTTTCGGGGAGCTGTTTTTT.